Described below is a single T cell receptor (beta chain) sequence and its context. The antigen is undetermined. These data belong to a study of OX40 agonist ivuxolimab in advanced cancers. Study overall: Hepatocellular carcinoma, melanoma, renal cell or head and neck cancer affected the dose-escalation patients. Study conclusions and caveats: The study observed clonal expansion of CD4+ and CD8+ blood T cells by week 6 at 0.1 to 3.0 mg/kg. Low levels of normalized T-cell clonal expansion also appeared in some nonresponders.

TCRdb keeps only in-frame clones here, not all; method: immunoSEQ multiplex PCR. The sample shows some 50,000 clones, roughly 90% of them seen only once. This CDR3 spans 15 amino acids. V was clipped by 0 bases and J by 2 bases, with 11 bases between them. CDR1 and CDR2 from the germline V gene are SGHTS and YDEGEE. The sequencing used CD4+ or CD8+ T cells sorted from blood, collected in a trial of the OX40 agonist ivuxolimab. This TCR was recovered from an adult with an advanced solid tumor such as melanoma, head and neck, liver or kidney cancer. The chain couples TRBV5-8 to TRBJ1-2; D might be TRBD1 (6 bases). The CDR3 coding sequence is TGTGCCAGCAGCTTGGCCGTCGGGACAAACTATGGCTACACCTTC. Its protein product is CASSLAVGTNYGYTF.